The T cell receptor (beta chain) described here comes from a study of Tregs in tolerant kidney transplant recipients. Whole-study results and caveats: Tolerant patients' donor-specific Tregs expanded beyond overall Tregs, suggesting antigen-driven growth. Activated donor B cell expansion appeared to reveal the most relevant donor-specific TCRbeta repertoire.

Trimming took 1 base from V and 7 from J; bases not matched to a gene: 3. Germline CDR1 SGHTA, CDR2 FQGNSA. This CDR3 is 13 amino acids long. In regard to this clone: Its antigen is not identified.

Generated by immunoSEQ multiplex PCR, the TCRdb table keeps only in-frame clones and is missing some. This sample carries about 100,000 clones, approximately 93% of them seen once, and the ten largest clones take more than 1.5%. The nonmyeloablative bone marrow transplants came from related graft donors, with transient mixed chimerism. Unstimulated Tregs (CD4+CD25+CD127-) and CD4+CD25- non-Tregs were sorted from PBMCs. The chain has TRBV7-2 and TRBJ1-1, with 7 nucleotides matching TRBD1. This material consisted of CD4+ T cells from blood (PBMCs), taken 12 months after the transplant. This sequence originates from a human patient who received a combined kidney and bone marrow transplant. Some T cells may originate from the graft donor. The CDR3 DNA reads TGTGCCAGCAGCTTAGACCGACAGGGTGAAGCTTTCTTT. Protein sequence: CASSLDRQGEAFF.